These 26 T cell receptor beta chains were sequenced from one sample in a study of early T cells in non-severe SARS-CoV-2 infection. TCRdb called the 5' RACE reads again in MiXCR, with one record for every CDR3 protein. The repertoire holds approximately 32,000 distinct CDR3 sequences, with 3.5% to 5% as singletons. The sample taken for sequencing was whole blood. Receptors originate from an adult who was a healthcare worker with PCR-confirmed SARS-CoV-2 infection or an uninfected control (not recorded which).

This clonotype came up many times. The chain joins TRBV18 to TRBJ2-1; a weak D match, TRBD2 (5 bases). Germline CDR1 reads KGHSH; CDR2 reads LQKENI. CDR3 length: 16 amino acids. Trimming took off 2 bases at V and 0 bases at J, with 11 bases between the two ends. The CDR3 reads CASSPGSDPSYNEQFF. The DNA of the CDR3 is TGTGCCAGCTCACCAGGTAGCGACCCCTCCTACAATGAGCAGTTCTTC. The full variable domain, completed using reference TRBV18 and TRBJ2-1, is NAGVMQNPRHLVRRRGQEARLRCSPMKGHSHVYWYRQLPEEGLKFMVYLQKENIIDESGMPKERFSAEFPKEGPSILRIQQVVRGDSAAYFCASSPGSDPSYNEQFFGPGTRLTVL.

This clonotype has ten or more counts. The chain employs TRBV18 and TRBJ1-1; unclear D gene. Germline V CDR1 and CDR2: KGHSH, LQKENI. The CDR3 has 13 residues. V shed 3 bases and J shed 8 bases, with 13 bases lying between them. The CDR3 protein is CASSPSQEFEAFF. The CDR3 coding sequence is TGTGCCAGCTCACCGTCGCAGGAGTTCGAAGCTTTCTTT.

This clonotype was detected many times. The V gene is TRBV28, the J gene TRBJ2-7; 7 positions agree with TRBD1. Trimming cost V 3 bases and J 0 bases; bases outside gene matches: 5. From germline, CDR1 is MDHEN and CDR2 SYDVKM. This CDR3 has 15 residues. For the CDR3, the DNA is TGTGCCAGCAGTTTGGGGGACAGTCCCTCCTACGAGCAGTACTTC. Translated, it gives CASSLGDSPSYEQYF.

This clonotype was found many times. The chain is built from TRBV9 and TRBJ2-7, with D perhaps being TRBD1 or TRBD2 (5 bases each). This CDR3 is 14 amino acids long. Germline CDR1 reads SGDLS; CDR2 reads YYNGEE. Trimming cost V 4 bases and J 0 bases, with 11 bases left between them. This CDR3 is CASSPRDGSYEQYF. The CDR3 DNA is TGTGCCAGCAGCCCTCGGGACGGCTCCTACGAGCAGTACTTC.

This clonotype was counted at least ten times. V usage is TRBV11-2 and J usage is TRBJ2-6; D tentatively reads TRBD1 or TRBD2 (5 bases each). CDR3 length: 17 residues. The V end lost 0 bases, the J end lost 8 bases, and 17 bases lay between the germline ends. Germline CDR1 reads SGHAT; CDR2 reads FQNNGV. This CDR3 is CASSLDSLGRGTNVLTF. The CDR3 region has the DNA TGTGCCAGCAGCTTAGATTCCCTGGGGCGAGGGACCAACGTCCTGACTTTC.

This clonotype was detected ten times or more. The gene calls are TRBV20-1 and TRBJ2-5; D may be TRBD1 (5 bases). The CDR3 spans 13 residues. CDR1 is DFQATT and CDR2 is SNEGSKA in the germline V gene (reference sequence). The DNA for the CDR3 is TGCAGCCCCGGTGGGGCAGGGAAAGAGACCCAGTACTTC. Protein: CSPGGAGKETQYF.

The chain is built from TRBV7-2 and TRBJ2-7; 7 bases map to TRBD1. The CDR3 runs to 14 residues. V was clipped by 5 bases and J by 5 bases; unmatched bases: 9. Germline CDR1 reads SGHTA; CDR2 reads FQGNSA. For the CDR3, the DNA is TGTGCCAGCAGCCTCCGGACAGGCCCCAACGAGCAGTACTTC. Translation gives CASSLRTGPNEQYF.

Sample share makes this clonotype medium-sized (0.01 to 0.1%). The gene calls are TRBV13 and TRBJ2-1; TRBD1 aligns across 7 bases. V gave up 6 bases and J gave up 3 bases; unmatched junction bases: 5. This CDR3 is built from 14 residues. Looked up from germline, CDR1 is PRHDT and CDR2 is FYEKMQ (reference sequence). Here the CDR3 DNA reads TGTGCCAGCAGAACTTCAGGGGGCTACAATGAGCAGTTCTTC. This encodes CASRTSGGYNEQFF.

This clonotype came up many times. The V gene is TRBV20-1, the J gene TRBJ1-1, with unresolved D. CDR1 and CDR2 (germline): DFQATT, SNEGSKA (reference sequence). The CDR3 contains 14 residues. Trimming took 0 bases from V and 0 from J, leaving 8 bases between them. The CDR3 protein is CSAREGGVNTEAFF. As DNA, the CDR3 is TGCAGTGCTAGAGAGGGCGGGGTGAACACTGAAGCTTTCTTT.

This clonotype has at least ten counts. The chain links TRBV3-1 to TRBJ2-1; weak D call: TRBD2 (5 bases). The CDR3 totals 16 residues. Trimming took 1 base from V and 0 from J, leaving 10 bases between them. Germline V CDR1 and CDR2: LGHDT, YNNKEL (reference sequence). This CDR3 is CASSQGRVGSYNEQFF. DNA of the CDR3: TGTGCCAGCAGCCAAGGGCGGGTAGGCTCCTACAATGAGCAGTTCTTC.

This clonotype has ten or more counts. The gene calls are TRBV5-4 and TRBJ2-7; no clear D. The ends were cut back, 1 base at V and 2 bases at J, with 7 bases in the middle. CDR3 length equals 13 residues. Germline CDR1 is SGHNT and CDR2 is YYREEE (reference sequence). The DNA of the CDR3 is TGTGCCAGCAGCTTGCAGGCAGCCTACGAGCAGTACTTC. This sequence encodes CASSLQAAYEQYF. Full variable domain (outside the CDR3, taken from reference TRBV5-4 and TRBJ2-7): ETGVTQSPTHLIKTRGQQVTLRCSSQSGHNTVSWYQQALGQGPQFIFQYYREEENGRGNFPPRFSGLQFPNYSSELNVNALELDDSALYLCASSLQAAYEQYFGPGTRLTVT.

This chain links TRBV6-4 with TRBJ2-6, with D unclear. The CDR3 has 13 residues. The germline CDR1 and CDR2 sequences are MRHNA and SNTAGT. The V gene lost 4 bases and the J gene lost 9 bases, with 10 bases spanning the gap. The DNA for the CDR3 is TGTGCCAGCAGTGCCTACAGTGGCAACGTCCTGACTTTC. Its translation: CASSAYSGNVLTF.

This clonotype has at least ten counts. The chain combines TRBV20-1 with TRBJ1-6, with no clear D. V lost 0 bases to trimming and J lost 0 bases, with 12 bases between them. This CDR3 is 17 amino acids long. The germline CDR1 and CDR2 sequences are DFQATT and SNEGSKA (reference sequence). CDR3 DNA: TGCAGTGCTAGAGATACAATGTTCGACTCCTATAATTCACCCCTCCACTTT. Translated: CSARDTMFDSYNSPLHF.

This clonotype has ten or more counts. The genes are TRBV18 and TRBJ2-7, with 7 bases fitting TRBD1. This CDR3 contains 13 residues. The germline CDR1 and CDR2 sequences are KGHSH and LQKENI. The V segment lost 5 bases and the J segment 4 bases; nucleotides outside the gene matches: 5. The CDR3, as DNA: TGTGCCAGCTCAGCGGCGACAGGGTACGAGCAGTACTTC. Amino acids: CASSAATGYEQYF.

Ten or more counts support this clonotype. The chain joins TRBV5-1 to TRBJ1-6, with 9 bases lining up with TRBD1. CDR3 size: 16 residues. Germline CDR1 SGHRS, CDR2 YFSETQ. V lost 4 bases and J lost 3; bases outside the gene matches: 5. In nucleotides, the CDR3 is TGCGCCAGCAGCACTTCGACAGGGGGCTATAATTCACCCCTCCACTTT. It codes for CASSTSTGGYNSPLHF.

This clonotype was picked up a small number of times. The genes are TRBV14 and TRBJ2-2; TRBD1 agrees at 7 bases. Germline CDR1 reads SGHDN; CDR2 reads FVKESK. J was trimmed by 0 bases and V by 1 base; bases with no gene match: 8. This CDR3 has 18 amino acids. The CDR3 region has the DNA TGTGCCAGCAGCCAAGTGACAGGGTGGCGCTCGAACACCGGGGAGCTGTTTTTT. Amino acids: CASSQVTGWRSNTGELFF.

This clonotype was found many times. The CDR3 loop is CASTPGTGYTDTQYF. DNA of the CDR3: TGTGCCAGCACCCCCGGGACAGGGTACACAGATACGCAGTATTTT. V usage is TRBV6-5 and J usage is TRBJ2-3, with TRBD1 matching 9 bases. Germline CDR1 reads MNHEY; CDR2 reads SVGAGI. The J segment lost 2 bases and the V segment lost 7 bases, leaving 7 bases of the junction unmatched. This CDR3 has 15 residues.

This clonotype was counted many times. The V and J genes are TRBV24-1 and TRBJ2-1; TRBD1 agrees at 9 bases. Germline V gene data show CDR1 as KGHDR and CDR2 as SFDVKD. This CDR3 region has 15 residues. J was trimmed by 7 bases and V by 1 base; bases with no gene match: 4. The CDR3, as DNA: TGTGCCACCAGTGATTTTCACAGGGGGCGTAATGAGCAGTTCTTC. Amino acid sequence: CATSDFHRGRNEQFF.

J is TRBJ2-7 and V is TRBV28; a weak D match, TRBD2 (7 bases). Trimming stripped 9 bases from V and 7 bases from J, with 22 bases between. This CDR3 region has 14 residues. Germline V gene data show CDR1 as MDHEN and CDR2 as SYDVKM. CDR3 sequence: CASIISGGAEEQYF. The CDR3 nucleotides read TGTGCCAGTATTATATCTGGGGGGGCTGAGGAGCAGTACTTC.

There are many counts of this clonotype. V is TRBV7-6 and J is TRBJ2-1; D is possibly TRBD2 (6 bases). The CDR3 has 19 amino acids. In germline, CDR1 is SGHVS, CDR2 FNYEAQ. Trimming removed 2 bases at V and 2 bases at J, with 22 bases between. CDR3 bases: TGTGCCAGCAGCTTATCCCGGTCAGGCGCGGGACCCCCCTACAATGAGCAGTTCTTC. Translating it yields CASSLSRSGAGPPYNEQFF.

This clonotype was observed many times. The chain couples TRBV5-6 to TRBJ1-4; no firm D call. The CDR3 length is 17 residues. Germline V gene lookup returns CDR1 SGHDT and CDR2 YYEEEE. Trimming removed 4 bases at V and 5 bases at J, with 21 bases between. CDR3 in DNA: TGTGCCAGCAGCCTCTGGACCGCGGCCTCCTTAAATGAAAAACTGTTTTTT. This translates into CASSLWTAASLNEKLFF.

This clonotype appeared many times. CDR3 region: CASSSDFKRGEQFF. The CDR3 DNA is TGTGCCAGCAGCTCGGACTTCAAGAGGGGTGAGCAGTTCTTC. The chain uses TRBV2 and TRBJ2-1; D tentatively reads TRBD1 or TRBD2 (5 bases each). The CDR3 is 14 amino acids. V gave up 6 bases and J gave up 9 bases, with 18 bases separating them. Germline CDR1 SNHLY, CDR2 FYNNEI.

This clonotype was found many times. V and J are TRBV9 and TRBJ2-1; 12 positions match TRBD2. Germline V gene sequence: CDR1 SGDLS, CDR2 YYNGEE. The CDR3 has 15 amino acids. V was clipped by 3 bases and J by 7 bases; unmatched bases: 5. CDR3 region: CASSAGLAGSNEQFF. CDR3 bases: TGTGCCAGCAGCGCCGGACTAGCGGGGTCTAATGAGCAGTTCTTC.

The CDR3 loop is CASIASHLVNEQFF. The CDR3 DNA sequence: TGTGCCAGCATAGCTAGCCATCTAGTTAATGAGCAGTTCTTC. The chain combines TRBV2 with TRBJ2-1, with D possibly being TRBD2 (5 bases). Germline CDR1 is SNHLY and CDR2 is FYNNEI. The CDR3 runs to 14 residues. Trimming took 7 bases from V and 7 from J, leaving 17 bases between them.

This clonotype was seen ten or more times. The chain combines TRBV9 with TRBJ1-4; D remains ambiguous. Trimming pared 0 bases from V and 9 bases from J, leaving 6 bases between. Germline CDR1 reads SGDLS; CDR2 reads YYNGEE. The CDR3 extends over 12 amino acids. CDR3 in amino acids: CASSVDEKKLFF. CDR3 in DNA: TGTGCCAGCAGCGTAGACGAGAAAAAACTGTTTTTT. The full variable domain, in which reference TRBV9 and TRBJ1-4 provide the parts outside the CDR3, is DSGVTQTPKHLITATGQRVTLRCSPRSGDLSVYWYQQSLDQGLQFLIQYYNGEERAKGNILERFSAQQFPDLHSELNLSSLELGDSALYFCASSVDEKKLFFGSGTQLSVL.

At least ten counts were recorded for this clonotype. V usage is TRBV6-5 and J usage is TRBJ1-2; D unresolved. Per germline, CDR1 MNHEY and CDR2 SVGAGI. V was shortened by 10 bases and J by 5 bases, with 17 bases between the two germline ends. CDR3 length: 13 amino acids. CDR3 DNA: TGTGCCACTTACTCCACAGTGTCTTATGGCTACACCTTC. Residues: CATYSTVSYGYTF.